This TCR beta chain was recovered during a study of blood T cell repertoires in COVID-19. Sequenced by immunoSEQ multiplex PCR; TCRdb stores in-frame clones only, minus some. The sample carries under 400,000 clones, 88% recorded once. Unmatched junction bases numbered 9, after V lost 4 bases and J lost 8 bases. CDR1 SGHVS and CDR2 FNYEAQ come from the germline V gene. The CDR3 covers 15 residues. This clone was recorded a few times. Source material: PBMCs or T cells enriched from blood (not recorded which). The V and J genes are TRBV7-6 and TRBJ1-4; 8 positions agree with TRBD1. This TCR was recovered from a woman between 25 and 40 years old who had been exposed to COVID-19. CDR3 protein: CASSSTGGYKEKLFF. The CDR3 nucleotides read TGTGCCAGCAGCTCTACAGGGGGTTATAAAGAAAAACTGTTTTTT.